The entry below describes one T cell receptor (beta chain). Antigen: not known. The data belong to a study of cytomegalovirus exposure and HLA in healthy donors. Findings and caveats of the study: Later work associated fewer than 20,000 TCR beta sequences with HLA alleles at 0.05 false discovery rate.

A multiplex PCR was run with 60 Vbeta primers and 13 Jbeta primers. Sequencing used immunoSEQ multiplex PCR; TCRdb keeps in-frame clones, though not all of them. The table lists roughly 120,000 clones. The sequence came from a man aged 40-49 years in good health and CMV-seronegative. Sample: PBMCs.

The CDR3 DNA reads TGCGCCAGCAGCTCCTGGACAGGGGCAGATGGCTACACCTTC. It translates to CASSSWTGADGYTF. The chain is built from TRBV5-1 and TRBJ1-2, with 9 nucleotides matching TRBD1. This CDR3 spans 14 amino acids. Per the germline V gene, CDR1 is SGHRS and CDR2 is YFSETQ. V gave up 3 bases and J gave up 6 bases; unmatched junction bases: 6.